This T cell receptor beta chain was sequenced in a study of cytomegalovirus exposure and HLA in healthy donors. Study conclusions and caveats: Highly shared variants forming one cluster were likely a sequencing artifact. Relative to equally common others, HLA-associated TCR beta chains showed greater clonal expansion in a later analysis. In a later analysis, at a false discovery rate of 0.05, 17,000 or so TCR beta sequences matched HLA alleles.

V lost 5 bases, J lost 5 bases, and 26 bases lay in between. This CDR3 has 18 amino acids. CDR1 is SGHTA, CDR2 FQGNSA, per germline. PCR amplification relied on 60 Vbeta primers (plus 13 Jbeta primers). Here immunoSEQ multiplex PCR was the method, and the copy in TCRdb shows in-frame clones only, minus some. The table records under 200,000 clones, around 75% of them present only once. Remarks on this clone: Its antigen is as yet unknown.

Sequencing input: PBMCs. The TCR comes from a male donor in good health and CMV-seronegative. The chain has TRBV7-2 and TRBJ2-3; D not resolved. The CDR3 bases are TGTGCCAGCAGCCGTAACGTTAAAAGCAGGTCTTCTGGAGATACGCAGTATTTT. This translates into CASSRNVKSRSSGDTQYF.